One sample yielded the 32 T cell receptor beta chains listed below, sequenced in a study of cytomegalovirus exposure and HLA in healthy donors. In the PCR, 60 Vbeta and 13 Jbeta primers were used. The table came from immunoSEQ multiplex PCR; TCRdb's copy has only in-frame clones and leaves some out. In total, the table holds 45,000 to 70,000 clones. The sample consisted of PBMCs. These receptors were taken from a woman younger than 45 in good health and CMV-seropositive.

CDR3 loop: CAWSIAPRGYTF. In DNA, the CDR3 is TGTGCCTGGAGCATTGCCCCCAGAGGCTACACCTTC. This chain links TRBV30 with TRBJ1-2, with unresolved D. Trimming stripped 3 bases from V and 8 bases from J, with 13 bases between. CDR1 is GTSNPN, CDR2 SVGIG, per germline (reference sequence). The CDR3 runs to 12 residues.

J is TRBJ1-2 and V is TRBV25-1; TRBD1 agrees at 11 bases. The germline gives CDR1 MGHDK, CDR2 SYGVNS. This CDR3 is built from 14 residues. J lost 3 bases, V lost 5 bases, and 2 bases had no gene match. The DNA of the CDR3 is TGTGCCAGCAGTCCGGGACAGGGGGACTATGGCTACACCTTC. Translated, it gives CASSPGQGDYGYTF.

This rearrangement joins TRBV6-5 to TRBJ1-2; TRBD1 might be the D (6 bases). The germline V and J ends were trimmed by 6 bases and 2 bases, with 13 bases remaining between them. Germline V lookup: CDR1 MNHEY, CDR2 SVGAGI. CDR3 length: 14 residues. The CDR3 loop reads CASSPRDINYGYTF. CDR3 nucleotide sequence: TGTGCCAGCAGCCCCCGGGACATAAACTATGGCTACACCTTC.

The chain combines TRBV4-2 with TRBJ2-7; TRBD2 matches at 11 bases. Trimming took 0 bases from V and 4 from J; bases not matched to a gene: 2. The CDR3 has 15 residues. CDR1 is LGHNA, CDR2 YNFKEQ, per germline. The CDR3 loop is CASSQDTSGSYEQYF. The CDR3 nucleotides read TGTGCCAGCAGCCAAGATACTAGCGGGAGTTACGAGCAGTACTTC.

V is TRBV28 and J is TRBJ2-7; 8 bases align to TRBD2. Germline trimming cut 7 bases from V and 2 bases from J; bases unmatched to any gene: 10. The germline V gene has CDR1 MDHEN and CDR2 SYDVKM. The CDR3 is made up of 15 amino acids. The CDR3 nucleotides are TGTGCCAGCATCGGGCGGGGGGCACAAACCTACGAGCAGTACTTC. The encoded protein is CASIGRGAQTYEQYF. The full variable domain, rest sourced from reference TRBV28 and TRBJ2-7, is DVKVTQSSRYLVKRTGEKVFLECVQDMDHENMFWYRQDPGLGLRLIYFSYDVKMKEKGDIPEGYSVSREKKERFSLILESASTNQTSMYLCASIGRGAQTYEQYFGPGTRLTVT.

J is TRBJ1-1 and V is TRBV28; the D is unclear. The CDR3 totals 13 residues. Germline CDR1 and CDR2: MDHEN and SYDVKM. Trimming took 7 bases from V and 1 from J, leaving 10 bases between them. CDR3: CASNEGGNTEAFF. The DNA of the CDR3 is TGTGCCAGCAACGAGGGTGGGAACACTGAAGCTTTCTTT. Looking up the rest from reference TRBV28 and TRBJ1-1 gives the full variable domain: DVKVTQSSRYLVKRTGEKVFLECVQDMDHENMFWYRQDPGLGLRLIYFSYDVKMKEKGDIPEGYSVSREKKERFSLILESASTNQTSMYLCASNEGGNTEAFFGQGTRLTVV.

A remark on this clone: At one end the junction does not follow the germline gene, possibly because of a read error. The rearrangement joins TRBV11-3 to TRBJ2-5; D gene ambiguous. This CDR3 has 12 amino acids. The V gene's germline CDR1 is SGHNT and CDR2 YENEEA. The CDR3 sequence: CASSLEEETQYF. The CDR3 DNA follows: TGTGCCAGCAGCCTAGAGGAGGAGACCCAGTACTTC.

The chain couples TRBV5-6 to TRBJ2-7; D not certain. There are 15 residues in the CDR3. Germline V gene data show CDR1 as SGHDT and CDR2 as YYEEEE. Trimming cost V 3 bases and J 2 bases, with 15 bases left between them. This chain's CDR3 is CASSSRYRYPYEQYF. The CDR3, as DNA: TGTGCCAGCAGCTCCCGCTACCGCTATCCCTACGAGCAGTACTTC.

The V gene is TRBV11-3, the J gene TRBJ2-4, with D perhaps matching TRBD1 (6 bases). CDR1 SGHNT and CDR2 YENEEA come from the germline V gene. V lost 5 bases, J lost 7 bases, and 9 bases lay in between. CDR3 length equals 12 residues. The CDR3: CASSPGQNIQYF. CDR3 bases: TGTGCCAGCAGCCCTGGACAGAACATTCAGTACTTC.

The chain recombines TRBV5-4 with TRBJ2-1; 7 bases map to TRBD1. This CDR3 comprises 15 residues. The trim removed 0 bases at V and 3 bases at J, leaving 3 bases unmatched. Germline CDR1 is SGHNT and CDR2 is YYREEE (reference sequence). The CDR3 sequence: CASSLGGTDYNEQFF. CDR3 coding DNA: TGTGCCAGCAGCTTGGGGGGGACAGACTACAATGAGCAGTTCTTC.

The chain joins TRBV29-1 to TRBJ2-6; unclear D gene. This CDR3 has 14 residues. The germline gives CDR1 SQVTM, CDR2 ANQGSEA. V shed 5 bases and J shed 0 bases, with 8 bases lying between them. CDR3 sequence reads: CSVNHGSGANVLTF. In nucleotides, the CDR3 is TGCAGCGTTAATCACGGCTCTGGGGCCAACGTCCTGACTTTC.

The V gene is TRBV6-5, the J gene TRBJ1-4; no definite D call. The CDR3 has 15 residues. Trimming removed 2 bases at V and 3 bases at J, with 10 bases between. Germline assignment: CDR1 MNHEY and CDR2 SVGAGI. In nucleotides, the CDR3 is TGTGCCAGCAGTTACGCGGCGGGAGCTAATGAAAAACTGTTTTTT. It encodes CASSYAAGANEKLFF.

The J gene is TRBJ1-1, the V gene TRBV6-5; TRBD1 aligns across 10 bases. V lost 4 bases, J lost 4 bases, and 9 bases stayed unmatched. This CDR3 is built from 16 residues. CDR1 MNHEY and CDR2 SVGAGI come from the germline V gene. CDR3 bases: TGTGCCAGCAGTTTCCTACCGGGACAGGGGAGCACTGAAGCTTTCTTT. Its translation is CASSFLPGQGSTEAFF.

The gene calls are TRBV5-4 and TRBJ1-2; weak D call: TRBD1 (6 bases). CDR3 size: 16 residues. Germline V gene sequence: CDR1 SGHNT, CDR2 YYREEE (reference sequence). V lost 4 bases and J 1 base, leaving 17 bases between the germline ends. The CDR3 DNA is TGTGCCAGCAGCCGGGGGCCCGGGAGGGGTAACTATGGCTACACCTTC. Protein product: CASSRGPGRGNYGYTF. The complete variable domain, with remaining parts taken from reference TRBV5-4 and TRBJ1-2, reads ETGVTQSPTHLIKTRGQQVTLRCSSQSGHNTVSWYQQALGQGPQFIFQYYREEENGRGNFPPRFSGLQFPNYSSELNVNALELDDSALYLCASSRGPGRGNYGYTFGSGTRLTVV.

CDR3 protein: CASSPPSGTSTDTQYF. The CDR3 nucleotides read TGTGCCAGCTCACCACCTTCAGGGACTAGCACAGATACGCAGTATTTT. The chain combines TRBV18 with TRBJ2-3, with D tentatively TRBD2 (6 bases). The germline V gene encodes CDR1 KGHSH and CDR2 LQKENI. CDR3 length: 16 amino acids. The germline V and J ends were trimmed by 0 bases and 0 bases, with 10 bases remaining between them. The full variable domain, with the rest looked up from reference TRBV18 and TRBJ2-3, is NAGVMQNPRHLVRRRGQEARLRCSPMKGHSHVYWYRQLPEEGLKFMVYLQKENIIDESGMPKERFSAEFPKEGPSILRIQQVVRGDSAAYFCASSPPSGTSTDTQYFGPGTRLTVL.

V and J are TRBV2 and TRBJ2-3, with D maybe TRBD2 (6 bases). Trimming took 4 bases from V and 4 from J, leaving 15 bases between them. The length of the CDR3 is 15 residues. Looked up from germline, CDR1 is SNHLY and CDR2 is FYNNEI. CDR3 in amino acids: CASSALGGGSDTQYF. DNA for the CDR3: TGTGCCAGCAGTGCCTTGGGTGGGGGGTCAGATACGCAGTATTTT.

J is TRBJ1-6 and V is TRBV28, with D perhaps TRBD1 (5 bases). Trimming left V 5 bases short and J 5 bases short, with 10 bases between. The CDR3 is 14 amino acids. Germline lookup yields CDR1 MDHEN and CDR2 SYDVKM. CDR3 sequence: CASSLQGNNSPLHF. CDR3 in DNA: TGTGCCAGCAGTCTCCAGGGCAATAATTCACCCCTCCACTTT.

This clone registers medium-sized by frequency. The chain links TRBV7-3 to TRBJ1-3; D gene uncertain. The germline gives CDR1 SGHTA, CDR2 FQGTGA. The CDR3 runs 13 residues. V lost 8 bases to trimming and J lost 0 bases, with 8 bases between them. CDR3 sequence (DNA): TGTGCCAGCTCCGGAGGCTCTGGAAACACCATATATTTT. Translated, it gives CASSGGSGNTIYF. Full variable domain (rest looked up from reference TRBV7-3 and TRBJ1-3): GAGVSQTPSNKVTEKGKYVELRCDPISGHTALYWYRQSLGQGPEFLIYFQGTGAADDSGLPNDRFFAVRPEGSVSTLKIQRTERGDSAVYLCASSGGSGNTIYFGEGSWLTVV.

This sequence joins TRBV4-2 and TRBJ1-4; D gene uncertain. The CDR3 runs to 16 residues. Trimming pared 4 bases from V and 5 bases from J, leaving 17 bases between. Germline values: CDR1 LGHNA, CDR2 YNFKEQ. In DNA, the CDR3 is TGTGCCAGCAGCCCCCCGAGGCGAGTTGGGAATGAAAAACTGTTTTTT. Its protein product is CASSPPRRVGNEKLFF.

V and J are TRBV6-5 and TRBJ2-1; TRBD1 matches at 8 bases. After removal of 2 bases from V and 4 bases from J, the junction contained 4 bases not matched to a gene. The CDR3 has 15 residues. CDR1 MNHEY and CDR2 SVGAGI come from the germline V gene. CDR3 sequence (DNA): TGTGCCAGCAGTTACGGGACAGGCAAATACAATGAGCAGTTCTTC. Its translation: CASSYGTGKYNEQFF.

CDR3 loop: CATSRDQAGGNIQYF. The CDR3 DNA reads TGTGCCACCAGCAGAGATCAGGCAGGGGGTAACATTCAGTACTTC. The chain links TRBV15 to TRBJ2-4; 7 bases fit TRBD1. The CDR3 totals 15 residues. Germline CDR1 reads LNHNV; CDR2 reads YYDKDF (reference sequence). Unmatched junction bases numbered 6, after V lost 0 bases and J lost 7 bases.

This chain uses TRBV25-1 with TRBJ1-1; D not certain. The CDR3 covers 14 residues. Germline values: CDR1 MGHDK, CDR2 SYGVNS. V lost 1 base to trimming and J lost 3 bases, with 9 bases between them. In nucleotides, the CDR3 is TGTGCCAGCAGTGAATGGGCAAAGGACACTGAAGCTTTCTTT. Its protein product is CASSEWAKDTEAFF.

The chain employs TRBV15 and TRBJ2-3; TRBD2 matches 14 bases. V lost 3 bases to trimming and J lost 5 bases; unmatched junction nucleotides: 7. The CDR3 is 17 amino acids. Germline CDR1 is LNHNV and CDR2 is YYDKDF (reference sequence). The CDR3 bases are TGTGCCACCAGCAGGATGACTAGCGGGGGGGCCGGAGATACGCAGTATTTT. This translates into CATSRMTSGGAGDTQYF.

Details on this clone: Within the sample, other DNA sequences also encode this same CDR3. The chain recombines TRBV18 with TRBJ2-3; possible D gene TRBD2, 5 bases. Germline V gene lookup returns CDR1 KGHSH and CDR2 LQKENI. The ends were cut back, 6 bases at V and 4 bases at J, with 8 bases in the middle. The CDR3 totals 12 residues. CDR3 sequence: CASSPAADTQYF. The CDR3 coding sequence is TGTGCCAGCTCTCCAGCGGCAGATACGCAGTATTTT.

This chain connects TRBV5-1 to TRBJ2-3, with D tentatively TRBD1 (6 bases). The CDR3 is made up of 16 amino acids. The V and J ends lost 4 bases and 8 bases respectively, with 23 bases between them. Germline CDR1 is SGHRS and CDR2 is YFSETQ. This CDR3 reads CASSPTGTRPLGTQYF. Written as DNA, the CDR3 is TGCGCCAGCAGCCCTACCGGGACAAGGCCTTTGGGTACGCAGTATTTT. The variable domain in full, completed from reference TRBV5-1 and TRBJ2-3, reads KAGVTQTPRYLIKTRGQQVTLSCSPISGHRSVSWYQQTPGQGLQFLFEYFSETQRNKGNFPGRFSGRQFSNSRSEMNVSTLELGDSALYLCASSPTGTRPLGTQYFGPGTRLTVL.

The chain links TRBV29-1 to TRBJ1-2, with D maybe TRBD1 (5 bases). V was clipped by 0 bases and J by 7 bases, with 9 bases between them. The germline gives CDR1 SQVTM, CDR2 ANQGSEA. The CDR3 covers 12 residues. The CDR3 loop reads CSVEENRSGYTF. CDR3 nucleotides: TGCAGCGTTGAAGAAAACAGGTCTGGCTACACCTTC.

V usage is TRBV20-1 and J usage is TRBJ2-1; no definite D call. The CDR3 sequence is 10 residues long. Trimming took off 7 bases at V and 6 bases at J, with 7 bases between the two ends. Germline assignment: CDR1 DFQATT and CDR2 SNEGSKA (reference sequence). The CDR3 DNA follows: TGCAGTGTAGCCGTCAATGAGCAGTTCTTC. Protein product: CSVAVNEQFF.

The chain uses TRBV6-5 and TRBJ2-7, with a possible D match to TRBD1 (5 bases). Germline lookup yields CDR1 MNHEY and CDR2 SVGAGI. V shed 0 bases and J shed 6 bases, with 15 bases lying between them. The CDR3 totals 15 residues. The CDR3 region has the DNA TGTGCCAGCAGTTACTCGATCAGGGTTCCTTTCGAGCAGTACTTC. Translating gives CASSYSIRVPFEQYF.

V and J are TRBV7-9 and TRBJ2-2; 7 nucleotides agree with TRBD1. The J segment lost 6 bases and the V segment lost 5 bases, leaving 6 bases of the junction unmatched. The CDR3 covers 14 residues. CDR1 is SEHNR and CDR2 is FQNEAQ in the germline V gene (reference sequence). CDR3 coding DNA: TGTGCCAGCAGCCGAGGGGGCCTAGCCGGGGAGCTGTTTTTT. It is translated as CASSRGGLAGELFF. The full variable domain, with the rest looked up from reference TRBV7-9 and TRBJ2-2, is DTGVSQNPRHKITKRGQNVTFRCDPISEHNRLYWYRQTLGQGPEFLTYFQNEAQLEKSRLLSDRFSAERPKGSFSTLEIQRTEQGDSAMYLCASSRGGLAGELFFGEGSRLTVL.

The chain has TRBV30 and TRBJ2-5; maybe TRBD2 (6 bases). Germline loops: CDR1 GTSNPN, CDR2 SVGIG (reference sequence). The CDR3 has 12 amino acids. V was clipped by 1 base and J by 11 bases, with 14 bases between them. The CDR3: CAWSGGVREQYF. Here the CDR3 DNA reads TGTGCCTGGAGTGGTGGGGTCCGGGAGCAGTACTTC.

V usage is TRBV19 and J usage is TRBJ1-4, with 9 bases that match TRBD1. The CDR3 length is 15 residues. The germline gives CDR1 LNHDA, CDR2 SQIVND (reference sequence). V lost 6 bases and J lost 4; bases outside the gene matches: 6. CDR3 region: CASSPTGGLNEKLFF. The CDR3 nucleotides read TGTGCCAGTAGCCCAACAGGGGGCCTTAATGAAAAACTGTTTTTT.

This chain connects TRBV18 to TRBJ2-1; the match to TRBD2 covers 14 bases. Germline trimming cut 1 base from V and 7 bases from J; bases unmatched to any gene: 6. The CDR3 totals 17 residues. CDR1 KGHSH and CDR2 LQKENI come from the germline V gene. The CDR3 is CASSPLPGLAGENEQFF. CDR3 nucleotides: TGTGCCAGCTCACCACTCCCGGGACTAGCGGGGGAGAATGAGCAGTTCTTC.